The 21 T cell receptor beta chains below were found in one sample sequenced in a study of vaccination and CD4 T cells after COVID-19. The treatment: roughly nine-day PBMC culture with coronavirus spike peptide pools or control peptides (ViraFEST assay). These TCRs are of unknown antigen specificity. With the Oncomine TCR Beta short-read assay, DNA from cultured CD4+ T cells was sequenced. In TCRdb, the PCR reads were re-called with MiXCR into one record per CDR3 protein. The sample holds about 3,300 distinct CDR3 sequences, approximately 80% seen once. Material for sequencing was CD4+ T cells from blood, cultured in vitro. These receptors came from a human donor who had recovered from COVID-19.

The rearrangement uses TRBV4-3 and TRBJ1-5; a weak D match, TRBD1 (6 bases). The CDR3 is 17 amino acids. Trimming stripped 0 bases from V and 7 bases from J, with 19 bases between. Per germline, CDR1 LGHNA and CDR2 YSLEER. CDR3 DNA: TGCGCCAGCAGCCAAGATTGGGGGCAACAGACCCCACAGCCCCAGCATTTT. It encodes CASSQDWGQQTPQPQHF.

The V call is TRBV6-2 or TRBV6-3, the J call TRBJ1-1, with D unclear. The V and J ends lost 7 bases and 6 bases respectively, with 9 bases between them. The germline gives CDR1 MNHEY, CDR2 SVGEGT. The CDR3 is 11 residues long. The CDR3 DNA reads TGTGCCAGCAACCTAGGACCTGAAGCTTTCTTT. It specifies CASNLGPEAFF.

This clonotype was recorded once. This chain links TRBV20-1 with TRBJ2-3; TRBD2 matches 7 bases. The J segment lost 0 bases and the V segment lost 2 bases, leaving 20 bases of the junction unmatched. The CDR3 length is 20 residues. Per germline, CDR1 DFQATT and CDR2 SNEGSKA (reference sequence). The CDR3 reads CSARRPPSSQIAGSTDTQYF. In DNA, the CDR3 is TGCAGTGCTAGAAGGCCCCCGAGTTCCCAAATAGCGGGTAGCACAGATACGCAGTATTTT.

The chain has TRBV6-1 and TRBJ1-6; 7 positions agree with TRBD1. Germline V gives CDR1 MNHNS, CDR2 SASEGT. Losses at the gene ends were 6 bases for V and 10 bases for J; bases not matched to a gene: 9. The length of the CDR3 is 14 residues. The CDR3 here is CASSPRDSGSPLHF. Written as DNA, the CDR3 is TGTGCCAGCAGCCCCCGGGACAGCGGGTCACCCCTCCACTTT.

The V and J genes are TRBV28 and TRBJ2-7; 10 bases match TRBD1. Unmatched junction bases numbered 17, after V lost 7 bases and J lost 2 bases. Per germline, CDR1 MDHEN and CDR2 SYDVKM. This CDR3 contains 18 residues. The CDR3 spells CASIPSPGQGDSTYEQYF. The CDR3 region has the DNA TGTGCCAGCATACCATCCCCCGGACAGGGGGATTCTACCTACGAGCAGTACTTC.

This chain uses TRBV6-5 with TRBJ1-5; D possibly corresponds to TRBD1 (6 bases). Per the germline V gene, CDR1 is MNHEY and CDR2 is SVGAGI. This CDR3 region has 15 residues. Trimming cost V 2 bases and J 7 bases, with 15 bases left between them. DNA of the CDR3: TGTGCCAGCAGTTACATCAGGGGAAAGGGGCAGCCCCAGCATTTT. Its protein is CASSYIRGKGQPQHF.

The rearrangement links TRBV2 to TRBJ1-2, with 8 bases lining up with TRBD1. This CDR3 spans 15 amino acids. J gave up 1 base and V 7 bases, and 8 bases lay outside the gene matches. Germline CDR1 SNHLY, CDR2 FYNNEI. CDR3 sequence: CASTEGRGHNYGYTF. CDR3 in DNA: TGTGCCAGCACCGAGGGCAGGGGGCATAACTATGGCTACACCTTC.

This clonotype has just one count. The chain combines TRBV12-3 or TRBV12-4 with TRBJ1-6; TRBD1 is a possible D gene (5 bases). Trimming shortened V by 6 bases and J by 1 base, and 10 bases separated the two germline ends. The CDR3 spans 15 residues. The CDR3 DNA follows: TGTGCCAGCAGCAGGGACCGGTCCTATAATTCACCCCTCCACTTT. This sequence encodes CASSRDRSYNSPLHF.

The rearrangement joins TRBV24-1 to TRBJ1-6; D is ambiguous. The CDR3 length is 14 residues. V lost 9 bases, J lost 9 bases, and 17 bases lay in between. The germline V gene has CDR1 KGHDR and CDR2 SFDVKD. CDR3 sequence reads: CATSSREIGSPLHF. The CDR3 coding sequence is TGTGCCACCTCATCGAGGGAAATCGGTTCACCCCTCCACTTT.

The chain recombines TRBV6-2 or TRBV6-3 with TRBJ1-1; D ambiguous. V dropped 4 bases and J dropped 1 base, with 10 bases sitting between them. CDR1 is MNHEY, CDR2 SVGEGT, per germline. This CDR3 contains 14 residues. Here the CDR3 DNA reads TGTGCCAGCAGTTTCGCGACCCGGAACACTGAAGCTTTCTTT. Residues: CASSFATRNTEAFF.

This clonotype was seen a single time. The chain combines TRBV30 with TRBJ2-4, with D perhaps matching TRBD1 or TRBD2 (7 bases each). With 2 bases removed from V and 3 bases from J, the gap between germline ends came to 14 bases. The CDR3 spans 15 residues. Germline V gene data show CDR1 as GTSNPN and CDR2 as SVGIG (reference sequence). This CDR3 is CAWSRAGGGKNIQYF. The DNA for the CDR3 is TGTGCCTGGAGTCGGGCAGGGGGGGGCAAAAACATTCAGTACTTC.

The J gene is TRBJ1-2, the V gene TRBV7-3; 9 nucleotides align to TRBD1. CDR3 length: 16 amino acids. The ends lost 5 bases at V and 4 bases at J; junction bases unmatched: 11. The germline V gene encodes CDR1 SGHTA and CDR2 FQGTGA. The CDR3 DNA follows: TGTGCCAGCAGCCCTAGTACAGGGGGCGCTCCCTATGGCTACACCTTC. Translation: CASSPSTGGAPYGYTF.

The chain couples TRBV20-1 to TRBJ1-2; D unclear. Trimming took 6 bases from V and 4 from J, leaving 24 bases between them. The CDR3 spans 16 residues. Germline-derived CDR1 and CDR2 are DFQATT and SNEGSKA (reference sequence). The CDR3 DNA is TGCAGTGCCCCGGGAGGTGCGGTTGGTGAGTTCTATGGCTACACCTTC. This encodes CSAPGGAVGEFYGYTF.

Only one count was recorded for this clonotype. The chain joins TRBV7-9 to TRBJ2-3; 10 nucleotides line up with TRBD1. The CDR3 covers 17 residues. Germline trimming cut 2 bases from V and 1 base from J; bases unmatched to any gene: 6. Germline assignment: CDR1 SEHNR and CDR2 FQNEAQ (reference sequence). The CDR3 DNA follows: TGTGCCAGCAGCTTACCCCGAGGGACAGGGGGCACAGATACGCAGTATTTT. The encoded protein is CASSLPRGTGGTDTQYF.

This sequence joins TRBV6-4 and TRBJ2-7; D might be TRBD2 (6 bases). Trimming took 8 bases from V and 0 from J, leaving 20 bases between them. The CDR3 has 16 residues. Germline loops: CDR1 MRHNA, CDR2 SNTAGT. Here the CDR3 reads CASHRDFEPRSYEQYF. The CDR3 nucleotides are TGTGCCAGCCACCGGGACTTCGAACCCCGCTCCTACGAGCAGTACTTC.

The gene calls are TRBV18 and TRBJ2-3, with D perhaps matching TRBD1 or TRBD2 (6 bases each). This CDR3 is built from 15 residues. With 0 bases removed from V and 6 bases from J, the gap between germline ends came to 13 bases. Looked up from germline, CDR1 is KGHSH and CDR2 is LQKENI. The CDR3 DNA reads TGTGCCAGCTCACCACCGAGTCAAGGGGGGGATACGCAGTATTTT. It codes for CASSPPSQGGDTQYF. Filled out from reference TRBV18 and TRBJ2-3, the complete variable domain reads NAGVMQNPRHLVRRRGQEARLRCSPMKGHSHVYWYRQLPEEGLKFMVYLQKENIIDESGMPKERFSAEFPKEGPSILRIQQVVRGDSAAYFCASSPPSQGGDTQYFGPGTRLTVL.

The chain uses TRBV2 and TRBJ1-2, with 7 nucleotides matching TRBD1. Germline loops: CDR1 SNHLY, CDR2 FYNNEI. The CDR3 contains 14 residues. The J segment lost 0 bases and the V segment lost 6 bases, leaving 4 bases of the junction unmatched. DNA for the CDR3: TGTGCCAGCAGAAACAGGGGCGCTAACTATGGCTACACCTTC. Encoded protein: CASRNRGANYGYTF.

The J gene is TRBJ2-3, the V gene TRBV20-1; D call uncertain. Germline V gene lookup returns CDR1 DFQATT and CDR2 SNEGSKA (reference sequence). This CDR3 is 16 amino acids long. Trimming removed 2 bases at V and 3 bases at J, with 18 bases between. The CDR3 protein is CSARSGWGRRTDTQYF. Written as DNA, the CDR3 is TGCAGTGCTAGATCCGGGTGGGGTCGTCGAACAGATACGCAGTATTTT.

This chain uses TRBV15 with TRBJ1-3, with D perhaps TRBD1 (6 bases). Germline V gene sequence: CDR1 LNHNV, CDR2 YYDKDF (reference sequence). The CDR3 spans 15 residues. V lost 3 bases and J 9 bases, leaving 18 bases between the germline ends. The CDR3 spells CATSRGDTVARTIYF. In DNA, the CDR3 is TGTGCCACCAGCAGGGGGGACACGGTCGCGCGCACCATATATTTT.

The CDR3 region is CASSFRQGATEAFF. CDR3 nucleotides: TGTGCCAGCAGTTTTAGACAGGGGGCCACTGAAGCTTTCTTT. The chain is built from TRBV6-2 or TRBV6-3 and TRBJ1-1, with 10 bases aligning to TRBD1. The junction had 3 bases not matched to a gene; V was cut back by 4 bases and J by 4 bases. Per germline, CDR1 MNHEY and CDR2 SVGEGT. This CDR3 contains 14 residues.

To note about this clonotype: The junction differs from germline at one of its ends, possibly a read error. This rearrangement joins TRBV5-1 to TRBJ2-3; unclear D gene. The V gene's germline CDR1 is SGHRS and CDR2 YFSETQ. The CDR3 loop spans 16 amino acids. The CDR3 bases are TGCGTCAGCAGCCCCCAGCCTGGGTCGTTCACAGATACGCAGTATTTT. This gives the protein CVSSPQPGSFTDTQYF.